The clone carrying this T cell receptor beta chain was observed many times. Its antigen remains unknown. The data originate from a study of molecular identifiers for immune sequencing clone quantification. Study results and limitations: Barcode collisions between identical TCR molecules could shrink estimates of highly expanded clone sizes.

V shed 4 bases, J shed 7 bases, and the junction held 5 bases outside the gene matches. The CDR3 is 14 residues long. CDR1 is MGHDK, CDR2 SYGVNS, per germline. Sorting isolated naive CD8 T cells as CD8+CD4-CCR7+CD45RA+ events. Generation of bulk TCR libraries relied on previously described methods and listed TCR primers. TCRdb reanalysed the PCR reads using MiXCR and keeps one entry per CDR3 protein. The sample holds some 89,000 distinct CDR3 sequences, less than 25% seen once. V usage is TRBV25-1 and J usage is TRBJ1-4, with 8 bases aligning to TRBD1. The specimen was naive CD8+ T cells from blood, with Jurkat cell RNA spiked in. Subset indicated: FACS-sorted CD8+CD4-CCR7+CD45RA+ naive T cells. The sequence came from a human donor in good health. Some libraries in this study had Jurkat cell RNA spiked in. CDR3 region: CASSGPTGVEKLFF. CDR3 sequence (DNA): TGTGCCAGCAGTGGGCCGACAGGGGTTGAAAAACTGTTTTTT.